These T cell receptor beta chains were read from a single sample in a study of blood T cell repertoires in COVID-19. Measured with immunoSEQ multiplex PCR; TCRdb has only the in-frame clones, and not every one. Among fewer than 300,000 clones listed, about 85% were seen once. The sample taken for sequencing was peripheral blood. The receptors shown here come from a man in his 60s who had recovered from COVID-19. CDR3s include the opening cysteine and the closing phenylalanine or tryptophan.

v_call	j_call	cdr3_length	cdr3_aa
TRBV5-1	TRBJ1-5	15	CASSLDLRLNQPQHF
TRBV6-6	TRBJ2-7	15	CASRPQGGSSYEQYF
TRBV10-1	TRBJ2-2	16	CASSDRAGGYHGELFF
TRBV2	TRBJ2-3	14	CASSRDRGKDTQYF
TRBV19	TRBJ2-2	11	CASGQGGELFF
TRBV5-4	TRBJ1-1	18	CASSPWTPQGKAYTEAFF
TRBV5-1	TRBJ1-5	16	CASSSDRGNSNQPQHF
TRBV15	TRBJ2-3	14	CATNPRTGPDTQYF
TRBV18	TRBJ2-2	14	CASSATGDTGELFF
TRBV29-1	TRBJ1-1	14	CSVRQHLRNTEAFF
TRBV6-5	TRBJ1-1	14	CASSYAPGNTEAFF
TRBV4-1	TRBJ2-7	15	CASSHSAGAPYEQYF
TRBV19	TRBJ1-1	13	CASSIKKREEAFF
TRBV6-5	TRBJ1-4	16	CASSYPQGGTNEKLFF
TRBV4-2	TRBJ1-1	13	CASSQTGETEAFF
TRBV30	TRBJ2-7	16	CAWSVQLAGGSYEQYF
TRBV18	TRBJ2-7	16	CASSPPGGGSSYEQYF
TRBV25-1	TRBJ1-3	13	CASGDVSGNTIYF
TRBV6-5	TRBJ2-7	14	CASSRRDRGYEQYF
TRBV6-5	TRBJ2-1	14	CASGRGPMGNEQFF
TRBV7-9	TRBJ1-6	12	CASMAGESPLHF
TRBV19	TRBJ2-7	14	CASSKDRVSYEQYF
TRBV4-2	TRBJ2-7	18	CASSQPAGLAGGLYEQYF
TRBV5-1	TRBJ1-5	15	CASSLTGMANQPQHF
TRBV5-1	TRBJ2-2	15	CASSLLAGAGGELFF
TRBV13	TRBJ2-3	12	CASSLEGQGGYF
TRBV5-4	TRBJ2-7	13	CASSAGQGTEQYF
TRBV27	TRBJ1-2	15	CASSLGAGTVAGYTF
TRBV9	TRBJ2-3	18	CASSVAQGARYLTDTQYF